The TCR beta chain described here comes from a study of T cell changes during pregnancy in multiple sclerosis (dated by TCRdb to about 2019). Background on the whole study: In women with multiple sclerosis, the researchers looked at how the T cell repertoire shifted as pregnancy progressed.

Trimming removed 5 bases from V and 0 bases from J; the gene matches leave 4 bases unexplained. CDR1 SGHAT and CDR2 FQNNGV were looked up in the germline V gene. Inclusive of the bounding cysteine and phenylalanine, the CDR3 is 15 residues long. The DNA shown is the 45-base CDR3, in frame from base 1. Receptors were amplified or captured by the immunoSEQ multiplex PCR assay. Not all clones reach the TCRdb copy of this immuneACCESS table, which keeps in-frame sequences only. Checked studies attribute under half of the gap to unresolved V genes and leave the rest unexplained. This sample comprises approximately 57,000 clones, roughly 94% of them detected only once. The ten largest clones represent approximately 0.21% of the sample. A remark on this clone: There is no known antigen for this receptor. There are no base qualities to consult, and no much larger clone falls within one base.

This sample comprised CD4+ T cells from peripheral blood mononuclear cells, obtained in the second trimester of pregnancy. The V gene is TRBV11-2 and the J gene is TRBJ1-5, with 7 bases in between that match TRBD1. The source of this sequence is a female donor with multiple sclerosis, enrolled in a pregnancy study. The DNA sequence is TGTGCCAGCAGCCCAGGGGGGTTTAGCAATCAGCCCCAGCATTTT. This translates into CASSPGGFSNQPQHF.